The sequence of this T cell receptor (beta chain) was determined in a study of blood T cells in healthy people across ages (dated by TCRdb to between 2015 and 2016). For the study in its entirety: In model experiments, roughly one uniquely barcoded TCR beta cDNA molecule per two T cells was captured by template switching. Age-related changes in TCR beta repertoire diversity were measured in the study by deep sequencing normalized with unique cDNA molecular identifiers. Four age groups were formed from the donors: young (average 16 years), middle-aged (approximately 40), aged (about 62) and long-lived (roughly 88). To avoid experimental bias, donors of different ages were spread randomly across the sequencing lanes. The study analyzed two additional independent replicas of 1 million unique cDNA reads from the same blood draw for two donors, one aged 18 to 30 and one aged 80 or older. Summary of the overall study and its limitations: Observed TCR beta diversity per million T cells fell roughly linearly with age, and a significant reduction was already apparent by age roughly 40. Estimates of total diversity from one million sequenced T cells were regarded as lower bounds and underestimates. Because donor CMV infection status was unknown, age-related changes in expanded clonotypes were potentially confounded. Compared with the aged group, the long-lived group had more naive CD4+ T cells, fewer expanded clones and increased TCR diversity, suggesting age selection. Since profiling was done on bulk unsorted PBMCs, naive and antigen-experienced compartments could not be conclusively compared. Observed TCR beta diversity correlated strongly with the percentage of naive T cells measured by flow cytometry.

This clonotype was counted at least ten times. Its binding antigen is unknown. Within one base of it there is no much larger clone, and no base qualities were kept. The roughly 39 donors, aged about 6 to 95 years, were systemically healthy Caucasian individuals from Russia. About 9.1 milliliters of peripheral blood were collected from each donor into EDTA-treated Vacutainer tubes. Ficoll-Paque density-gradient centrifugation was used to isolate PBMCs, with at least 6.5 million per sample. Total RNA was extracted from PBMCs with Trizol reagent, with at least 6 micrograms obtained per sample. For every donor, an aliquot of PBMCs went through flow cytometry to measure the percentages of naive CD45RAhigh/CD27high T cells. Spanning cysteine to phenylalanine, the CDR3 consists of 15 amino acids. CDR3 DNA only is kept here, 45 bases in frame from base 1. Trimming removed 6 bases from V and 1 base from J, leaving 15 bases between the germline ends. The germline V gene (reference sequence) specifies SEHNR as CDR1 and FQNEAQ as CDR2.

Library preparation employed 5' RACE. The sequencer listed for this sample is Illumina HiSeq 2500. A second PCR of about 7 to 12 cycles was run with a J-beta primer mix and a sample-barcoded 5' primer. Each TCR beta cDNA molecule received a unique molecular identifier from a template-switch 5' adaptor carrying 12 random nucleotides. At least 3 million CDR3-containing paired-end reads were obtained from each sample. First-strand cDNA was synthesized from all RNA with the Mint cDNA synthesis kit, primed by a TRBC-specific oligonucleotide. After uracil-DNA glycosylase treatment, a first 18-cycle PCR used universal primers M1SS and BC2_uni_R on all cDNA. Per the authors' processing: Each sample was normalized by randomly selecting 1 million high-quality reads, each carrying a distinct molecular identifier. Instead of being binned into consensus sequences, reads with shared molecular identifiers were discarded. MiTCR, set to a Q25 quality threshold and the strictest error-elimination algorithm, was used for CDR3 identification, clonotype clustering and error correction. A nonparametric unseen species model using Euler transformation provided a lower-bound estimate of total TCR beta diversity. Clones were called with MiXCR by TCRdb after fastp trimmed the public reads at Q25, and only in-frame beta chains were retained. For every CDR3 protein sequence, its rows merge into one entry that carries the most common genes and DNA. These V and J calls rely on TCRdb rather than the paper's analysis. This sample gives roughly 640,000 distinct CDR3 sequences in total; about 30% of them show up just once. The top ten constitute approximately 14% of the sample.

Material: blood. This sequence was found in an elderly woman in good health. The chain employs TRBV7-9 and TRBJ2-5, and the D gene may be TRBD1, 6 bases matching. The base sequence is TGTGCCAGCAGGCCCCAACAGGGATTCCAAGAGACCCAGTACTTC. This codes for CASRPQQGFQETQYF.